A selection of T cell receptor beta chains follows, all from one sample in a study of blood T cell repertoires in COVID-19. TCRdb's copy holds only in-frame clones and misses some; the assay was immunoSEQ multiplex PCR. This sample has 320,000 or so clones, with 80% to 90% found just once. Material: PBMCs or T cells enriched from blood (not recorded which). These receptors were obtained from a man aged 25 to 40 who had recovered from COVID-19. CDR3s include the opening cysteine and the closing phenylalanine or tryptophan. A D gene is named only where the DNA matches it firmly. A row's size may be missing; if present it is once, few, many or a size class.

V gene,J gene,D gene,clone size,CDR3 protein,CDR3 DNA
TRBV15,TRBJ2-4,TRBD1,NA,CATSRARDSKNIQYF,TGTGCCACCAGCAGAGCAAGGGACAGCAAAAACATTCAGTACTTC
TRBV18,TRBJ2-1,NA,NA,CASSSIDYYNEQFF,TGTGCCAGCTCGTCAATAGACTACTACAATGAGCAGTTCTTC
TRBV28,TRBJ1-1,NA,NA,CASSQFRANTEAFF,TGTGCCAGCAGTCAATTCAGGGCGAACACTGAAGCTTTCTTT
TRBV28,TRBJ2-3,NA,NA,CASSGRTVGADTQYF,TGTGCCAGCAGTGGAAGGACAGTCGGGGCAGATACGCAGTATTTT
TRBV7-2,TRBJ1-2,NA,NA,CASSGQGNYGYTF,TGTGCCAGCAGCGGTCAGGGGAACTATGGCTACACCTTC
TRBV19,TRBJ2-7,TRBD2,few,CASSIDRLAGPYEQYF,TGTGCCAGTAGTATAGACCGACTAGCGGGGCCCTACGAGCAGTACTTC
TRBV7-9,TRBJ1-6,TRBD1,NA,CASSPTGASPLHF,TGTGCCAGCAGCCCGACAGGGGCTTCACCCCTCCACTTT
TRBV7-9,TRBJ2-2,NA,NA,CASRTGVGELFF,TGTGCCAGCAGGACGGGGGTCGGGGAGCTGTTTTTT
TRBV6-5,TRBJ1-4,NA,NA,CASQVATNEKLFF,TGTGCCAGCCAGGTTGCAACTAATGAAAAACTGTTTTTT
TRBV2,TRBJ1-4,TRBD1,NA,CASSTGTGVNEKLFF,TGTGCCAGCAGTACCGGGACAGGGGTAAATGAAAAACTGTTTTTT
TRBV27,TRBJ1-1,TRBD1,NA,CASSSQGAGTEAFF,TGTGCCAGCAGTTCACAGGGGGCAGGGACTGAAGCTTTCTTT
TRBV10-1,TRBJ2-3,NA,NA,CASSERQPTDTQYF,TGCGCCAGCAGTGAAAGACAGCCTACAGATACGCAGTATTTT
TRBV24-1,TRBJ2-2,NA,NA,CATSEHKGQGTGELFF,TGTGCCACCAGTGAGCACAAGGGACAAGGGACCGGGGAGCTGTTTTTT
TRBV7-9,TRBJ2-7,TRBD1,NA,CASSRRDRVYEQYF,TGTGCCAGCAGTCGCCGGGACAGGGTCTACGAGCAGTACTTC
TRBV19,TRBJ1-3,TRBD1,NA,CASTRQGAPTGNTIYF,TGTGCCAGTACTAGACAGGGGGCGCCGACTGGAAACACCATATATTTT
TRBV2,TRBJ2-2,TRBD1,NA,CASSEDRGLTGELFF,TGTGCCAGCAGCGAGGACAGGGGTTTAACCGGGGAGCTGTTTTTT
TRBV5-1,TRBJ1-4,TRBD1,NA,CASSPPQTGVGEKLFF,TGCGCCAGCAGCCCCCCGCAAACAGGGGTAGGTGAAAAACTGTTTTTT
TRBV29-1,TRBJ2-5,NA,NA,CSFRLDTGTTQYF,TGCAGCTTCCGGTTGGATACCGGGACAACGCAGTACTTC